This T cell receptor (beta chain) was documented in a study of T cells in Graves' hyperthyroidism and ophthalmopathy. This CDR3 has 20 amino acids. The V gene lost 0 bases and the J gene lost 0 bases, with 22 bases spanning the gap. CDR1 is MNHEY, CDR2 SVGAGI, per germline. The sample holds many counts of this clonotype. Using RNA transcripts as the source, TCR beta CDR3 regions were amplified. First-round RT-PCR of the TCR CDR3 relied on the HTBI primer set. TCRdb passed the multiplex PCR reads through MiXCR, listing each CDR3 protein once. The sample contains approximately 200,000 distinct CDR3 sequences, approximately 20% of which appear only once.

The chain is built from TRBV6-5 and TRBJ2-3; the D call may be TRBD1 or TRBD2 (6 bases each). The receptor was isolated from a man aged 35 to 55 with Graves' hyperthyroidism. The specimen was blood. The CDR3 loop reads CASSYSGTLTGASSTDTQYF. The CDR3 region has the DNA TGTGCCAGCAGTTACTCCGGGACTCTGACGGGGGCCTCTAGCACAGATACGCAGTATTTT.